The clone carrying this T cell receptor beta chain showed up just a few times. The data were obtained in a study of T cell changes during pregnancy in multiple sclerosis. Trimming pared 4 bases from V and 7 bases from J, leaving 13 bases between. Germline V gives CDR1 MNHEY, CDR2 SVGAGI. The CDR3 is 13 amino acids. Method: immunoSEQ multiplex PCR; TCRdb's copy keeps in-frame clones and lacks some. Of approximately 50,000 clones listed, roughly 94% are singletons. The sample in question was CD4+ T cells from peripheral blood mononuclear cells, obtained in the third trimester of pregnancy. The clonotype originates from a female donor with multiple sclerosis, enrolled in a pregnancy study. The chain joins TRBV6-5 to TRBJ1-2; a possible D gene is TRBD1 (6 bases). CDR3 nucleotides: TGTGCCAGCAGTTTAGGCAGGGGCTTTGGCTACACCTTC. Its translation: CASSLGRGFGYTF.